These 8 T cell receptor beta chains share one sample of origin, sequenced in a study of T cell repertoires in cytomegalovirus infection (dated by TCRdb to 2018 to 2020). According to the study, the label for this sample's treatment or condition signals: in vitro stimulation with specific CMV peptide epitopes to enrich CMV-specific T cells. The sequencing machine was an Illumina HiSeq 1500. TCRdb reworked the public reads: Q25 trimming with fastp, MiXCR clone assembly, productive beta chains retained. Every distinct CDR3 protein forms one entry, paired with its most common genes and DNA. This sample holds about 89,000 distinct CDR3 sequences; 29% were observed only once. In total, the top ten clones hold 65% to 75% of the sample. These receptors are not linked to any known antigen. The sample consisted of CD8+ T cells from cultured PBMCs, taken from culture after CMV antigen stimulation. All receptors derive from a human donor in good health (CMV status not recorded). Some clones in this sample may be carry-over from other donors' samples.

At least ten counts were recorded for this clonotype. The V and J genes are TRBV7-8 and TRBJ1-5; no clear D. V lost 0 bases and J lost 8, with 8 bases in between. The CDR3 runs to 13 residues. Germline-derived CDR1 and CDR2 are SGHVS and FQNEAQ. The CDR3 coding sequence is TGTGCCAGCAGCTTAGCGGCTTGGGAGCCCCAGCATTTT. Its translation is CASSLAAWEPQHF.

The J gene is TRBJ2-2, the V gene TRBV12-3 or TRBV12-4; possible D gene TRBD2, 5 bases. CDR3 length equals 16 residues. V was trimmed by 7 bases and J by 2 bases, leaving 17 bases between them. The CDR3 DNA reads TGTGCCAGCATCTCGGCGGGCCAAGATAACACCGGGGAGCTGTTTTTT. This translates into CASISAGQDNTGELFF.

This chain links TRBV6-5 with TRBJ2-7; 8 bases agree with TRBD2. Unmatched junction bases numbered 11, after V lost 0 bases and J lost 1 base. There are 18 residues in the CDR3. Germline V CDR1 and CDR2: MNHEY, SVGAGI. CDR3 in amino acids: CASSYSIPSGGESYEQYF. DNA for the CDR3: TGTGCCAGCAGTTACTCGATTCCCAGCGGGGGCGAGTCCTACGAGCAGTACTTC.

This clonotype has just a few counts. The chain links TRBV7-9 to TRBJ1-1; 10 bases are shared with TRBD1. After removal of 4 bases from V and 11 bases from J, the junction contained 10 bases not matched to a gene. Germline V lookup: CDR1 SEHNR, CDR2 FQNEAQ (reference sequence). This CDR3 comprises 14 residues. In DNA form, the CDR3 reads TGTGCCAGCAGCTCTGGGACAGGGGAGGATTCGGCTTTCTTT. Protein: CASSSGTGEDSAFF.

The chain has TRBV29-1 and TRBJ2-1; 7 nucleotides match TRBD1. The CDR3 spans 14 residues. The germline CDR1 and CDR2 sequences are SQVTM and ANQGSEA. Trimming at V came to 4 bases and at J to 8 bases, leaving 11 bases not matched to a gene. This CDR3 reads CSVADRTTSDEQFF. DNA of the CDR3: TGCAGCGTTGCGGACAGGACAACCTCGGATGAGCAGTTCTTC.

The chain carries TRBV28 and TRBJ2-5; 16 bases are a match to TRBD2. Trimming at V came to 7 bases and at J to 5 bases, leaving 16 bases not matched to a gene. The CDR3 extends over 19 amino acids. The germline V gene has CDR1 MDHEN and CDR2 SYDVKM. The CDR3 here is CASTGGTSGGAFPRETQYF. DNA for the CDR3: TGTGCCAGCACCGGAGGGACTAGCGGGGGGGCCTTCCCCCGGGAGACCCAGTACTTC.

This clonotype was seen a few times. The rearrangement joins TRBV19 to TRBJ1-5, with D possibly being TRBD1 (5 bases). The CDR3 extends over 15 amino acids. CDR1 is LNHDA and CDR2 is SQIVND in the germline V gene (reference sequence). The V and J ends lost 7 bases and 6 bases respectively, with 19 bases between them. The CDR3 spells CASNYAGGDGQPQHF. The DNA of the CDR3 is TGTGCCAGTAATTATGCAGGTGGGGACGGTCAGCCCCAGCATTTT.

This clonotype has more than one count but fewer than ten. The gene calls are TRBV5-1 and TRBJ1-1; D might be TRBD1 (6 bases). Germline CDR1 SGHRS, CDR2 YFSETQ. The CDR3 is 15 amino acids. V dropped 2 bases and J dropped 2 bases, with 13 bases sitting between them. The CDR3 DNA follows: TGCGCCAGCAGCTTCCAGACAGGAGTAAACACTGAAGCTTTCTTT. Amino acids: CASSFQTGVNTEAFF. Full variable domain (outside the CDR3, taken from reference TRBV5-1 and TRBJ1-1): KAGVTQTPRYLIKTRGQQVTLSCSPISGHRSVSWYQQTPGQGLQFLFEYFSETQRNKGNFPGRFSGRQFSNSRSEMNVSTLELGDSALYLCASSFQTGVNTEAFFGQGTRLTVV.